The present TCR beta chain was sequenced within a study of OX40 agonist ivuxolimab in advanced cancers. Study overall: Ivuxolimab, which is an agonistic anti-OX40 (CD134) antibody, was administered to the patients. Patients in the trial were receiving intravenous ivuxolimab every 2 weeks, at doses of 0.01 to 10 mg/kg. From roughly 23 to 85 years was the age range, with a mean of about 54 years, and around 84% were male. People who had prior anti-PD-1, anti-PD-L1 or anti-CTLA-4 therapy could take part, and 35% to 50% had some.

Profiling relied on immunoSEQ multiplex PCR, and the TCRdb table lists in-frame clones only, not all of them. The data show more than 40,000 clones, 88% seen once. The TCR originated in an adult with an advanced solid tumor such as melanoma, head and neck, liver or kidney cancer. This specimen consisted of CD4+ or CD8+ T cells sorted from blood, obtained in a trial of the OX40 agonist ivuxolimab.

The CDR3 spells CASGWDRGGYTF. The DNA for the CDR3 is TGTGCTAGTGGTTGGGACAGGGGAGGCTACACCTTC. The J gene is TRBJ1-2, the V gene TRBV12-5; TRBD1 matches 10 bases. Germline V lookup: CDR1 LGHNT, CDR2 FRNRAP. This CDR3 is 12 amino acids long. J lost 8 bases, V lost 4 bases, and 1 base had no gene match.